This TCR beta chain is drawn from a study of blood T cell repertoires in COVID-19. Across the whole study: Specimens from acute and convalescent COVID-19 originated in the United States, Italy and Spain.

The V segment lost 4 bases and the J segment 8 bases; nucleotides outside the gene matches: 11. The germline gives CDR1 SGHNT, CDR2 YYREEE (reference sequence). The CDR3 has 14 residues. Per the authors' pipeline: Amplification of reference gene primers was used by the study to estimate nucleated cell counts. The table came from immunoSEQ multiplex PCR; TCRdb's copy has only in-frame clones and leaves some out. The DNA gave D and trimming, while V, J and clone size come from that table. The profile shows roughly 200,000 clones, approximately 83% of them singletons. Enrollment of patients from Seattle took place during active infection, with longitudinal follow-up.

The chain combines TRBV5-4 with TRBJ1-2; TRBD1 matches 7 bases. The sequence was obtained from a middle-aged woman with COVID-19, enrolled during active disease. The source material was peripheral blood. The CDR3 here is CASSIPDRTGGYTF. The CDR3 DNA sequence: TGTGCCAGCAGCATACCGGACAGGACGGGGGGCTACACCTTC. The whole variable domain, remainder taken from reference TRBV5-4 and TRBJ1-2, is ETGVTQSPTHLIKTRGQQVTLRCSSQSGHNTVSWYQQALGQGPQFIFQYYREEENGRGNFPPRFSGLQFPNYSSELNVNALELDDSALYLCASSIPDRTGGYTFGSGTRLTVV.